This TCR beta chain was recovered during a study of beta chain features in type 1 diabetes. V lost 4 bases and J 2 bases, leaving 11 bases between the germline ends. This CDR3 has 14 amino acids. Per germline, CDR1 SGHAT and CDR2 FQNNGV. Of the isolated RNA, all was reverse transcribed, and so the sequenced material was expressed TCRB transcripts. Here immunoSEQ multiplex PCR was the method, and the copy in TCRdb shows in-frame clones only, minus some. The profile covers 400,000 to 500,000 clones, with approximately 15% appearing a single time and roughly 0.035% taken by the ten largest. The gene calls are TRBV11-2 and TRBJ1-2, with D uncertain. The sequence derives from a young man in good health. Sequencing was carried out using naive CD4+ T cells from blood. The CDR3 sequence is CASSSGPDNYGYTF. For the CDR3, the DNA is TGTGCCAGCAGCTCCGGACCAGACAACTATGGCTACACCTTC.